The source of this T cell receptor (beta chain) is a study of a mutant IDH1 vaccine in newly diagnosed glioma. The wider study: Vaccination of patients was performed eight times, in weeks 1, 3, 5, 7, 11, 15, 19 and 23. The therapy given earlier, which was standard therapy, consisted of radiotherapy, temozolomide, or both, and most of the patients received both.

Only in-frame clones appear in the TCRdb table, and some are missing; sequencing was by immunoSEQ multiplex PCR. The repertoire holds tens of thousands of clones, with around 85% as singletons. With respect to this clone: Its matching antigen is unknown.

Whole-study results and caveats: Of all patients, 85% to 95% showed vaccine-induced immune responses.

The time point: week 11, during vaccination. What each vaccine dose contained was 300 ug of mutant IDH1 20-mer peptide, accompanied by topical imiquimod. Tumors from donors were new WHO grade 3 or 4 IDH1-mutant astrocytomas with ATRX loss. CDR1 and CDR2 from the germline V gene are SGHRS and YFSETQ. The CDR3 length is 13 residues. The chain couples TRBV5-1 to TRBJ2-5; D possibly corresponds to TRBD1 (5 bases). Near its end, the DNA agrees better with TRBJ2-7, so the J call may be wrong. This TCR was sampled from a woman between 50 and 59 years old with glioma. The sequencing here drew on PBMCs, taken from a glioma patient whose treatment included an IDH1 peptide vaccine. The CDR3 sequence: CASTRDGSYEQYF. DNA of the CDR3: TGCGCCAGCACCAGGGATGGTAGCTACGAGCAGTACTTC.